Following are 29 T cell receptor beta chains from one sample sequenced in a study of beta chain features in type 1 diabetes. As every portion of the isolated RNA was reverse transcribed, the sequencing read expressed TCRB transcripts. Sequencing was performed with immunoSEQ multiplex PCR; in TCRdb, only in-frame clones are kept and a portion is missing. The sample carries almost 350,000 clones, 20% recorded once. The specimen sequenced was naive CD4+ T cells from blood. All receptors derive from a young woman in good health.

The chain combines TRBV7-2 with TRBJ2-2, with 7 bases that match TRBD2. Germline V lookup: CDR1 SGHTA, CDR2 FQGNSA. With V trimmed by 5 bases and J by 6 bases, 6 bases remained unmatched. This CDR3 is built from 14 residues. The CDR3 DNA reads TGTGCCAGCAGCCCCTGGACTAGACCCGGGGAGCTGTTTTTT. It encodes CASSPWTRPGELFF. The full variable domain, with the rest looked up from reference TRBV7-2 and TRBJ2-2, is GAGVSQSPSNKVTEKGKDVELRCDPISGHTALYWYRQSLGQGLEFLIYFQGNSAPDKSGLPSDRFSAERTGGSVSTLTIQRTQQEDSAVYLCASSPWTRPGELFFGEGSRLTVL.

This chain's CDR3 is CASSATGFSYEQYF. The CDR3 DNA is TGTGCCAGCAGCGCGACAGGGTTTTCCTACGAGCAGTACTTC. The rearrangement uses TRBV9 and TRBJ2-7, with 7 bases aligning to TRBD1. After removal of 3 bases from V and 1 base from J, the junction contained 4 bases not matched to a gene. Looked up from germline, CDR1 is SGDLS and CDR2 is YYNGEE. CDR3 length: 14 residues.

A few counts support this clone. The chain uses TRBV4-1 and TRBJ2-5, with D possibly matching TRBD2 (6 bases). Trimming shortened V by 4 bases and J by 4 bases, and 13 bases separated the two germline ends. CDR1 is MGHRA and CDR2 is YSYEKL in the germline V gene. The CDR3 has 14 residues. The CDR3 DNA follows: TGCGCCAGCAGCCCGGCCGGGGGTCGAGAGACCCAGTACTTC. This sequence encodes CASSPAGGRETQYF.

There are a few counts of this clone. The chain carries TRBV29-1 and TRBJ2-3; 12 positions match TRBD2. V shed 7 bases, J shed 2 bases, and the junction held 7 bases outside the gene matches. CDR1 and CDR2 from the germline V gene are SQVTM and ANQGSEA. CDR3 size: 15 residues. This chain's CDR3 is CSAVRLAGDTDTQYF. The CDR3 DNA follows: TGCAGCGCCGTGCGACTAGCGGGGGACACAGATACGCAGTATTTT.

Only a few counts were recorded for this clone. CDR3 in amino acids: CSVVGRGNTEAFF. The CDR3 nucleotides are TGCAGCGTTGTAGGTCGGGGGAACACTGAAGCTTTCTTT. V usage is TRBV29-1 and J usage is TRBJ1-1; D not resolved. Trimming left V 4 bases short and J 1 base short, with 10 bases between. In germline, CDR1 is SQVTM, CDR2 ANQGSEA. The CDR3 contains 13 residues.

The gene calls are TRBV7-2 and TRBJ2-3, with unresolved D. Looked up from germline, CDR1 is SGHTA and CDR2 is FQGNSA. The ends were cut back, 4 bases at V and 4 bases at J, with 12 bases in the middle. This CDR3 comprises 14 residues. The CDR3 sequence is CASSSPETPDTQYF. CDR3 coding DNA: TGTGCCAGCAGCTCTCCGGAGACTCCAGATACGCAGTATTTT.

This clone was counted only a few times. The genes are TRBV29-1 and TRBJ2-7; possibly TRBD1 for D (6 bases). The ends were cut back, 4 bases at V and 3 bases at J, with 10 bases in the middle. The germline V gene has CDR1 SQVTM and CDR2 ANQGSEA. CDR3 length: 12 residues. The DNA of the CDR3 is TGCAGCGTTGGCAGGGGTCGCTACGAGCAGTACTTC. Translated, it gives CSVGRGRYEQYF.

Concerning this clone itself: Other DNA sequences in the sample encode the same CDR3. J is TRBJ1-1 and V is TRBV30, with D unclear. The ends were cut back, 0 bases at V and 1 base at J, with 6 bases in the middle. This CDR3 comprises 13 residues. Germline CDR1 GTSNPN, CDR2 SVGIG (reference sequence). The CDR3 spells CAWSVPGNTEAFF. In nucleotides, the CDR3 is TGTGCCTGGAGTGTGCCCGGGAACACTGAAGCTTTCTTT.

CDR3 coding DNA: TGCGCCAGCAGCTTGTCGTTGAGCACTGAAGCTTTCTTT. It translates to CASSLSLSTEAFF. This sequence joins TRBV5-1 and TRBJ1-1; D is unclear. The V and J ends lost 1 base and 4 bases respectively, with 8 bases between them. The germline CDR1 and CDR2 sequences are SGHRS and YFSETQ. The CDR3 spans 13 residues.

The chain joins TRBV9 to TRBJ2-2, with 11 bases identical to TRBD2. This CDR3 is 15 amino acids long. The germline V gene encodes CDR1 SGDLS and CDR2 YYNGEE. With 7 bases clipped from V and 6 bases from J, the junction kept 8 bases outside the gene matches. For the CDR3, the DNA is TGTGCCAGCCCTCTAGCGGGAGGTCCAGCCGGGGAGCTGTTTTTT. Amino acid sequence: CASPLAGGPAGELFF.

About this clone: At one boundary the junction diverges from the germline segment, which might be a read error. This rearrangement joins TRBV29-1 to TRBJ2-3, with TRBD2 as a possible D gene (5 bases). This CDR3 has 13 amino acids. Germline V CDR1 and CDR2: SQVTM, ANQGSEA. Written as DNA, the CDR3 is TGCAGCGTCCTGGCAGGAGGCACAGATGCGCAGTATTTT. Translating gives CSVLAGGTDAQYF.

This clone has just a few counts. The chain uses TRBV29-1 and TRBJ2-5; no firm D call. The CDR3 consists of 10 residues. CDR1 and CDR2 from the germline V gene are SQVTM and ANQGSEA. CDR3 residues: CSSKTETQYF. The CDR3 DNA follows: TGCAGTTCCAAGACTGAGACCCAGTACTTC.

In this sample, this clone turned up a few times. The V gene is TRBV9, the J gene TRBJ1-1; weak D call: TRBD1 (5 bases). This CDR3 contains 15 residues. Germline CDR1 and CDR2: SGDLS and YYNGEE. Between the trimmed V and J ends, which lost 4 bases and 7 bases, there was a span of 20 bases. This CDR3 is CASSPTTDGMGEAFF. The CDR3 nucleotides are TGTGCCAGCAGCCCCACGACAGATGGTATGGGTGAAGCTTTCTTT.

The chain links TRBV7-9 to TRBJ1-2, with TRBD1 matching 7 bases. This CDR3 has 15 amino acids. Trimming cost V 5 bases and J 8 bases; bases outside gene matches: 14. In germline, CDR1 is SEHNR, CDR2 FQNEAQ (reference sequence). This CDR3 is CASSRPGQYLNGYTF. CDR3 sequence (DNA): TGTGCCAGCAGCCGTCCGGGACAGTACCTGAACGGCTACACCTTC. The whole variable domain, filled in from reference TRBV7-9 and TRBJ1-2, reads DTGVSQNPRHKITKRGQNVTFRCDPISEHNRLYWYRQTLGQGPEFLTYFQNEAQLEKSRLLSDRFSAERPKGSFSTLEIQRTEQGDSAMYLCASSRPGQYLNGYTFGSGTRLTVV.

This chain uses TRBV7-9 with TRBJ2-7, with 11 bases aligning to TRBD2. J gave up 7 bases and V 4 bases, and 12 bases lay outside the gene matches. Germline V lookup: CDR1 SEHNR, CDR2 FQNEAQ (reference sequence). This CDR3 is built from 16 residues. CDR3: CASSSPQTSGKNEQYF. CDR3 coding DNA: TGTGCCAGCAGCTCGCCTCAGACTAGCGGGAAGAATGAGCAGTACTTC.

The chain joins TRBV6-1 to TRBJ2-7; perhaps TRBD1 as D (6 bases). Deletions cut 4 bases from V and 5 bases from J, with 15 bases between. The CDR3 length is 14 residues. The V gene's germline CDR1 is MNHNS and CDR2 SASEGT. As DNA, the CDR3 is TGTGCCAGCAGTGTCCAGGGGACGGGAAACGAGCAGTACTTC. This codes for CASSVQGTGNEQYF.

The rearrangement links TRBV27 to TRBJ2-3; a weak D match, TRBD1 (5 bases). Germline V CDR1 and CDR2: MNHEY, SMNVEV (reference sequence). This CDR3 is built from 14 residues. V was clipped by 0 bases and J by 1 base, with 5 bases between them. CDR3 sequence reads: CASSLSGGTDTQYF. The CDR3 nucleotides read TGTGCCAGCAGTTTATCAGGGGGCACAGATACGCAGTATTTT.

The rearrangement joins TRBV10-3 to TRBJ1-4, with D perhaps matching TRBD1 (6 bases). The CDR3 sequence is 14 residues long. In germline, CDR1 is ENHRY, CDR2 SYGVKD. V lost 4 bases and J lost 8, with 14 bases in between. CDR3 in DNA: TGTGCCATCAGTGCAGGGGCCAGGGGCGAAAAACTGTTTTTT. This translates into CAISAGARGEKLFF.

This clone was found a few times. This chain joins TRBV6-6 and TRBJ2-7; TRBD1 aligns across 9 bases. The germline V gene encodes CDR1 MNHNY and CDR2 SVGAGI (reference sequence). V was pared by 6 bases and J by 6 bases, with 3 bases of the junction left unmatched. The CDR3 is made up of 12 amino acids. Written as DNA, the CDR3 is TGTGCCAGCAGGGGGACAGGGACCGAGCAGTACTTC. Protein: CASRGTGTEQYF.

This clone was counted between two and nine times. The chain links TRBV2 to TRBJ1-2; the D gene is possibly TRBD1 (6 bases). This CDR3 has 14 amino acids. Per the germline V gene, CDR1 is SNHLY and CDR2 is FYNNEI. V shed 6 bases and J shed 4 bases, with 15 bases lying between them. The CDR3: CASSVKDRGYGYTF. CDR3 DNA sequence: TGTGCCAGCAGCGTAAAGGACAGAGGCTATGGCTACACCTTC.

The rearrangement links TRBV2 to TRBJ2-5, with 9 bases identical to TRBD1. CDR1 SNHLY and CDR2 FYNNEI come from the germline V gene. This CDR3 has 15 residues. Trimming removed 6 bases from V and 2 bases from J; junction bases left unmatched: 7. The CDR3 nucleotides read TGTGCCAGCAGAGCCGGGACAGGGCCACAAGAGACCCAGTACTTC. Translating it yields CASRAGTGPQETQYF. Complete variable domain (other parts from reference TRBV2 and TRBJ2-5): EPEVTQTPSHQVTQMGQEVILRCVPISNHLYFYWYRQILGQKVEFLVSFYNNEISEKSEIFDDQFSVERPDGSNFTLKIRSTKLEDSAMYFCASRAGTGPQETQYFGPGTRLLVL.

CDR3 coding DNA: TGTGCCAGCAGCTTAGGAGGGGGTGGTGGCTACACCTTC. This sequence encodes CASSLGGGGGYTF. The chain links TRBV7-9 to TRBJ1-2, with D maybe TRBD1 (6 bases). The CDR3 is 13 residues long. The germline V and J ends were trimmed by 1 base and 7 bases, with 10 bases remaining between them. Germline V gene data show CDR1 as SEHNR and CDR2 as FQNEAQ (reference sequence).

This clone was observed a handful of times. The CDR3 here is CASSLQDFGEAFF. CDR3 in DNA: TGCGCCAGCAGTTTACAGGATTTCGGTGAAGCTTTCTTT. The chain recombines TRBV5-1 with TRBJ1-1, with D tentatively TRBD1 (5 bases). V lost 5 bases and J lost 7, with 15 bases in between. Germline V gene lookup returns CDR1 SGHRS and CDR2 YFSETQ. This CDR3 spans 13 amino acids.

The V call is TRBV4-1, the J call TRBJ2-2; 9 bases fit TRBD1. Germline CDR1 and CDR2: MGHRA and YSYEKL. The length of the CDR3 is 16 residues. V shed 1 base and J 5 bases; nucleotides not matched to a gene: 5. For the CDR3, the DNA is TGCGCCAGCAGCCAAGCCGGGACAGGGCGAACCGGGGAGCTGTTTTTT. Its translation is CASSQAGTGRTGELFF.

The chain is built from TRBV6-5 and TRBJ2-7, with D tentatively TRBD1 (5 bases). This CDR3 has 15 amino acids. Trimming removed 0 bases at V and 0 bases at J, with 9 bases between. Germline CDR1 reads MNHEY; CDR2 reads SVGAGI. The CDR3 region is CASSYSVGLSYEQYF. CDR3 DNA sequence: TGTGCCAGCAGTTACTCGGTGGGGCTCTCCTACGAGCAGTACTTC.

This clone was observed a few times. The chain joins TRBV9 to TRBJ1-2; no clear D. Trimming pared 0 bases from V and 2 bases from J, leaving 11 bases between. This CDR3 has 15 residues. Germline CDR1 is SGDLS and CDR2 is YYNGEE. CDR3 loop: CASSVGEGRNYGYTF. Here the CDR3 DNA reads TGTGCCAGCAGCGTAGGAGAAGGGAGGAACTATGGCTACACCTTC. Supplemented by reference TRBV9 and TRBJ1-2, the full variable domain reads DSGVTQTPKHLITATGQRVTLRCSPRSGDLSVYWYQQSLDQGLQFLIQYYNGEERAKGNILERFSAQQFPDLHSELNLSSLELGDSALYFCASSVGEGRNYGYTFGSGTRLTVV.

DNA for the CDR3: TGTGCCAGCAGCAGGACGTTCAGGGAAGAGACCCAGTACTTC. Translated, it gives CASSRTFREETQYF. V and J are TRBV21-1 and TRBJ2-5; the D segment call TRBD1 is taken from the table without a DNA check. TRBV21-1 is flagged as a pseudogene. This CDR3 comprises 14 residues.

This sequence joins TRBV5-1 and TRBJ2-5; D is ambiguous. CDR1 is SGHRS and CDR2 is YFSETQ in the germline V gene. The CDR3 length is 14 residues. With 0 bases removed from V and 7 bases from J, the gap between germline ends came to 13 bases. The CDR3 sequence is CASSLEGGVATQYF. In nucleotides, the CDR3 is TGCGCCAGCAGCTTGGAAGGTGGAGTAGCGACCCAGTACTTC.

This clone was counted between two and nine times. The chain is built from TRBV5-4 and TRBJ1-2; no firm D call. The CDR3 runs to 14 residues. The V end lost 0 bases, the J end lost 2 bases, and 8 bases lay between the germline ends. Germline V gene data show CDR1 as SGHNT and CDR2 as YYREEE (reference sequence). CDR3 DNA sequence: TGTGCCAGCAGCTTGGGGCTTTTGAACTATGGCTACACCTTC. Translated, it gives CASSLGLLNYGYTF.